One sample yielded the 2 T cell receptor beta chains listed below, sequenced in a study of identical twins. TCRdb redid the calling of the 5' RACE reads with MiXCR, one entry per CDR3 protein. Altogether hundreds of thousands of distinct CDR3 sequences are present, approximately 13% being singletons, with the ten largest covering about 7%. This sample was shared with a second study, whose subject was yellow fever vaccine responses in identical twins.

Sequencing was done on a sample of CD8+ T cells sorted from blood. The origin of the receptors is a woman between 18 and 30 years old in good health.

This clonotype was counted a few times. The V gene is TRBV3-1, the J gene TRBJ2-2; no definite D call. Deletions cut 1 base from V and 7 bases from J, with 25 bases between. The germline V gene has CDR1 LGHDT and CDR2 YNNKEL (reference sequence). The CDR3 runs 19 residues. The CDR3 DNA sequence: TGTGCCAGCAGCCAAGTCCTCCCTTGGGCGCGGACGCGCGGCGGGGAGCTGTTTTTT. This codes for CASSQVLPWARTRGGELFF.

The V call is TRBV27, the J call TRBJ1-1; 9 positions agree with TRBD1. Trimming at V came to 6 bases and at J to 1 base, leaving 6 bases not matched to a gene. This CDR3 is 15 amino acids long. Germline CDR1 and CDR2: MNHEY and SMNVEV (reference sequence). CDR3 bases: TGTGCCAGCAGGCCGCCGGGACAGGGGAACACTGAAGCTTTCTTT. Protein: CASRPPGQGNTEAFF.